Described below is a single T cell receptor (beta chain) sequence and its context. The sample belongs to a study of cytomegalovirus exposure and HLA in healthy donors. The PCR ran on 60 Vbeta and 13 Jbeta primers. The data were produced by immunoSEQ multiplex PCR, yet TCRdb's version contains in-frame clones alone and is incomplete. The table includes approximately 82,000 clones, 10% detected once. V lost 6 bases to trimming and J lost 5 bases; unmatched junction nucleotides: 7. Per the germline V gene, CDR1 is GTSNPN and CDR2 is SVGIG (reference sequence). The CDR3 totals 12 residues. The material sequenced was PBMCs. This clonotype was sampled from a man aged 55 to 70 in good health and CMV-seropositive. The chain joins TRBV30 to TRBJ2-7, with 7 bases matching TRBD1. The CDR3 nucleotides read TGTGCCTGCCGCTTGGGACAGAACGAGCAGTACTTC. Its protein is CACRLGQNEQYF.